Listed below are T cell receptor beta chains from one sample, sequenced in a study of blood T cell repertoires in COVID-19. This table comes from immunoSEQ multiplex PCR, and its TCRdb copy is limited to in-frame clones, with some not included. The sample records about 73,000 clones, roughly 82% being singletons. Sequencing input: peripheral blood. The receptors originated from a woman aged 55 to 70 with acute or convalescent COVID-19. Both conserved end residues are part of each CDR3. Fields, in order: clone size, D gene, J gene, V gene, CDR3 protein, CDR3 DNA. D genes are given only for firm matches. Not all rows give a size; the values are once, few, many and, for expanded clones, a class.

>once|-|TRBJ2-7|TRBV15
CATSREANNEQYF
TGTGCCACCAGCAGAGAGGCAAATAACGAGCAGTACTTC
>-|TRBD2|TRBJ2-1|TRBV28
CASSLAGRGGYNEQFF
TGTGCCAGCAGTTTGGCAGGGCGGGGGGGATACAATGAGCAGTTCTTC
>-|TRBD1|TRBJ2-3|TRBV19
CASSKTGAQPTDTQYF
TGTGCCAGTAGTAAGACAGGGGCGCAGCCCACAGATACGCAGTATTTT
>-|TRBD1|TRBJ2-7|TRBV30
CAWSQLRQGGFYEQYF
TGTGCCTGGAGTCAACTCCGACAGGGGGGTTTCTACGAGCAGTACTTC
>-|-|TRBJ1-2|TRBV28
CASSSSGPAGGYGYTF
TGTGCCAGCAGTTCCTCGGGTCCGGCCGGGGGTTATGGCTACACCTTC
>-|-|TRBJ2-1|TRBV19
CASSIILGAGYNEQFF
TGTGCCAGTAGTATCATCTTGGGAGCTGGCTACAATGAGCAGTTCTTC
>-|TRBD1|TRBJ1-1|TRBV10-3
CAISRGTGPRDTEAFF
TGTGCCATCAGTAGAGGGACAGGGCCAAGGGACACTGAAGCTTTCTTT
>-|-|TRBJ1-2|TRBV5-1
CASSLDGQRGTVGYTF
TGCGCCAGCAGCTTGGACGGACAACGCGGGACGGTGGGCTACACCTTC
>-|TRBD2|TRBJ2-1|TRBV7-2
CASRPGPSGNNEQFF
TGTGCCAGCAGACCCGGACCTAGCGGCAACAATGAGCAGTTCTTC
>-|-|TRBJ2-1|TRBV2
CASSELVWEQFF
TGTGCCAGCAGTGAATTAGTGTGGGAGCAGTTCTTC
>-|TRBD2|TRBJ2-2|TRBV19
CASSIDPASGGANTGELFF
TGTGCCAGTAGTATAGATCCGGCTAGCGGGGGGGCCAACACCGGGGAGCTGTTTTTT
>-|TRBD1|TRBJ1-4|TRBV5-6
CASSTTGTGAEKLFF
TGTGCCAGCAGTACGACCGGGACAGGGGCCGAAAAACTGTTTTTT
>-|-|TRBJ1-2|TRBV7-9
CASSLGRTVGGYTF
TGTGCCAGCAGCTTAGGTCGGACAGTTGGAGGCTACACCTTC
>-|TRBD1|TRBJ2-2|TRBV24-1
CATSDPNRGLEAGELFF
TGTGCCACCAGTGACCCCAACAGGGGGCTTGAGGCCGGGGAGCTGTTTTTT
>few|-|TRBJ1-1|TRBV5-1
CASSLVQGANTEAFF
TGCGCCAGCAGCTTGGTACAGGGAGCGAACACTGAAGCTTTCTTT
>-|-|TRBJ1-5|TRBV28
CASSLSGQYNQPQHF
TGTGCCAGCAGCTTGAGTGGACAGTACAATCAGCCCCAGCATTTT
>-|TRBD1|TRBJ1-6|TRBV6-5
CASRVEGALNSPLHF
TGTGCCAGCAGGGTTGAGGGGGCGCTTAATTCACCCCTCCACTTT
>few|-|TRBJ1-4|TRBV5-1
CASSLDRETKLFF
TGCGCCAGCAGCTTGGACAGGGAGACAAAACTGTTTTTT
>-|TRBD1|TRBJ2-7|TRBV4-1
CASSQEGQGFYEQYF
TGCGCCAGCAGCCAAGAGGGACAGGGGTTCTACGAGCAGTACTTC
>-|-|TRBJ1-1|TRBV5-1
CASSLLEGMNTEAFF
TGCGCCAGCAGCTTGCTCGAGGGAATGAACACTGAAGCTTTCTTT
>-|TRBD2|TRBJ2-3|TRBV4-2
CASSQHLAGGTGDTQYF
TGTGCCAGCAGCCAACACCTAGCGGGGGGGACCGGTGATACGCAGTATTTT
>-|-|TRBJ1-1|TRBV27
CASSRQENTEAFF
TGTGCCAGCAGTAGACAGGAGAACACTGAAGCTTTCTTT
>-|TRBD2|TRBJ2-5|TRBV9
CASSVSGSHQETQYF
TGTGCCAGCAGCGTTAGCGGGAGTCACCAAGAGACCCAGTACTTC
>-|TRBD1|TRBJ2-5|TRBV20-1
CSASQTGKAETQYF
TGCAGTGCTAGTCAGACAGGGAAGGCTGAGACCCAGTACTTC
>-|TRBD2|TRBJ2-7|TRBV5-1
CASSLAFAGGPGEQYF
TGCGCCAGCAGCTTGGCGTTTGCGGGAGGGCCGGGTGAGCAGTACTTC
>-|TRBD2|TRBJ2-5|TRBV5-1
CASSLGRGRAFPQETQYF
TGCGCCAGCAGCTTGGGCCGCGGGAGAGCTTTCCCACAAGAGACCCAGTACTTC
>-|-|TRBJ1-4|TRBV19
CASSLQGSNEKLFF
TGTGCCAGTAGTTTGCAGGGGTCTAATGAAAAACTGTTTTTT
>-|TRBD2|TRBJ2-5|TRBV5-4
CASSIRLAGEETQYF
TGTGCCAGCAGCATTAGACTAGCGGGAGAAGAGACCCAGTACTTC
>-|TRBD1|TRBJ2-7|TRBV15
CATSDRAYEQYF
TGTGCCACCAGCGACAGGGCCTACGAGCAGTACTTC
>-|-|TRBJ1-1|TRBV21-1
CASRWNLAIRTEAFF
TGTGCCAGCAGGTGGAACTTAGCAATTCGCACTGAAGCTTTCTTT
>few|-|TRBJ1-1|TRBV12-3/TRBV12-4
CATARVTEAFF
TGTGCCACCGCCCGCGTCACTGAAGCTTTCTTT
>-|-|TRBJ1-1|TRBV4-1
CASSPNRQASQAFF
TGCGCCAGCAGCCCTAACAGGCAGGCATCCCAAGCTTTCTTT
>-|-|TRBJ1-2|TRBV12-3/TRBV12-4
CASSTGNYGYTF
TGTGCCAGCAGTACAGGGAACTATGGCTACACCTTC
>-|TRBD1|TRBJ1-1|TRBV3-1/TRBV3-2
CASSTGTGYTEAFF
TGTGCCAGCAGTACCGGGACAGGGTACACTGAAGCTTTCTTT
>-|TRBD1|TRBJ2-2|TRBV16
CASSRTGSNTGELFF
TGTGCCAGCAGCCGGACAGGATCGAACACCGGGGAGCTGTTTTTT
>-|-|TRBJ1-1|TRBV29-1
CSVPKGGQPNLVNTEAFF
TGCAGCGTCCCTAAAGGCGGGCAGCCAAACCTAGTGAACACTGAAGCTTTCTTT
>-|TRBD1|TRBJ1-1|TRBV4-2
CASSLREGADTEAFF
TGTGCCAGCAGCCTACGAGAGGGGGCTGACACTGAAGCTTTCTTT
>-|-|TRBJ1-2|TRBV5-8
CASRKQGFHGYTF
TGTGCCAGCAGAAAACAGGGCTTTCATGGCTACACCTTC
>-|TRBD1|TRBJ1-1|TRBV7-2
CASSMRGTGRTEAFF
TGTGCCAGCTCCATGCGCGGGACAGGGAGGACTGAAGCTTTCTTT
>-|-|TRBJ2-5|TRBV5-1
CASSLVTVQETQYF
TGCGCCAGCAGCTTGGTCACGGTACAAGAGACCCAGTACTTC
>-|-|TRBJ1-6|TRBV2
CASSERRTTYNSPLHF
TGTGCCAGCAGTGAGAGGAGGACGACCTATAATTCACCCCTCCACTTT
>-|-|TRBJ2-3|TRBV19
CASSTTSGSTDTQYF
TGTGCCAGTAGTACAACGAGCGGTAGCACAGATACGCAGTATTTT
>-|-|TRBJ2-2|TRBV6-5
CASDWEQGITGELFF
TGTGCCAGCGATTGGGAACAGGGTATCACCGGGGAGCTGTTTTTT
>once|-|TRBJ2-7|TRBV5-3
CATMQQVVYEQYF
TGTGCCACCATGCAACAGGTCGTCTACGAGCAGTACTTC
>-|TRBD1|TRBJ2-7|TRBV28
CASSRTGGSYEQYF
TGTGCCAGCAGTCGGACAGGGGGCTCCTACGAGCAGTACTTC
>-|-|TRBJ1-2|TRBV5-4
CASQDNSYGYTF
TGTGCCAGCCAGGACAATAGCTATGGCTACACCTTC
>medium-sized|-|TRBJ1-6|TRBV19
CASSRTAQNSPLHF
TGTGCCAGTAGCCGGACAGCTCAAAATTCACCCCTCCACTTT
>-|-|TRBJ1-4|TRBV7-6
CASSRQLNEKLFF
TGTGCCAGCAGCCGACAGCTCAATGAAAAACTGTTTTTT
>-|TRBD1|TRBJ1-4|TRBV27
CASSQNRGPATNEKLFF
TGTGCCAGCAGTCAAAACAGGGGCCCTGCAACTAATGAAAAACTGTTTTTT
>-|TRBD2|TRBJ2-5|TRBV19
CASSTRTSGEGETQYF
TGTGCCAGTAGTACCCGGACTAGCGGGGAGGGGGAGACCCAGTACTTC
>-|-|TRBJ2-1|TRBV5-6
CASSLAYNEQFF
TGTGCCAGCAGCTTGGCGTACAATGAGCAGTTCTTC
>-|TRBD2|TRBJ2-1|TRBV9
CASSDGTSYNEQFF
TGTGCCAGCAGCGACGGGACTAGTTACAATGAGCAGTTCTTC
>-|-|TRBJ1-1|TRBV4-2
CASSQVTQGDTEAFF
TGTGCCAGCAGCCAAGTAACGCAAGGGGACACTGAAGCTTTCTTT
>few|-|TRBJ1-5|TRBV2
CASSGSGDQPQHF
TGTGCCAGCAGTGGGTCAGGGGATCAGCCCCAGCATTTT
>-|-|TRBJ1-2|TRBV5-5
CASSLRGLYGYTF
TGTGCCAGCAGCTTGCGAGGGCTCTATGGCTACACCTTC
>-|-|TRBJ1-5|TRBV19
CASSTRQQILYQPQHF
TGTGCCAGTAGTACCCGACAGCAAATACTCTATCAGCCCCAGCATTTT
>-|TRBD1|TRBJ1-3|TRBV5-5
CASSSRQGRNTIYF
TGTGCCAGCAGCTCTCGACAGGGGCGAAACACCATATATTTT
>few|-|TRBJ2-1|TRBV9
CASSVGSTNGDEQFF
TGTGCCAGCAGCGTAGGCTCTACCAACGGGGATGAGCAGTTCTTC
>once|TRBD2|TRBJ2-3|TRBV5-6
CASSFKGSGSKDTQYF
TGTGCCAGCAGCTTTAAAGGTAGCGGGAGTAAAGATACGCAGTATTTT